The 29 T cell receptor beta chains listed next were all sequenced from one sample in a study of T cell changes during pregnancy in multiple sclerosis. The assay was immunoSEQ multiplex PCR, and TCRdb's table has in-frame clones only and misses some. The sample shows around 80,000 clones, roughly 92% of them seen only once. Sequencing was performed on peripheral blood, taken before pregnancy. The source of these receptors is a female donor with multiple sclerosis, enrolled in a pregnancy study.

The V and J genes are TRBV27 and TRBJ2-5, with D unresolved. The V end was cut by 5 bases, the J end by 4 bases, with 14 bases between. Germline V gives CDR1 MNHEY, CDR2 SMNVEV (reference sequence). This CDR3 has 14 amino acids. The CDR3 region has the DNA TGTGCCAGCAGTCCACTCGCAGCGCGAGAGACCCAGTACTTC. Encoded protein: CASSPLAARETQYF.

The chain has TRBV5-5 and TRBJ2-2, with D possibly being TRBD1 (7 bases). Germline V gene sequence: CDR1 SGHKS, CDR2 YYEKEE (reference sequence). Trimming took off 1 base at V and 6 bases at J, with 13 bases between the two ends. The CDR3 spans 15 residues. The CDR3 sequence is CASSLRGGGPGELFF. CDR3 DNA: TGTGCCAGCAGCTTGCGTGGAGGGGGCCCCGGGGAGCTGTTTTTT. Based on the CDR3 plus reference TRBV5-5 and TRBJ2-2, the full variable domain is DAGVTQSPTHLIKTRGQQVTLRCSPISGHKSVSWYQQVLGQGPQFIFQYYEKEERGRGNFPDRFSARQFPNYSSELNVNALLLGDSALYLCASSLRGGGPGELFFGEGSRLTVL.

The chain has TRBV7-8 and TRBJ2-1, with a tentative D call TRBD1 (5 bases). The CDR3 consists of 13 residues. CDR1 is SGHVS, CDR2 FQNEAQ, per germline. The germline V and J ends were trimmed by 5 bases and 4 bases, with 9 bases remaining between them. This chain's CDR3 is CASSVQVYNEQFF. The CDR3 DNA reads as TGTGCCAGCAGCGTACAGGTGTACAATGAGCAGTTCTTC.

The V and J genes are TRBV18 and TRBJ1-1; TRBD1 aligns across 8 bases. Germline CDR1 KGHSH, CDR2 LQKENI. The CDR3 consists of 17 residues. Trimming at V came to 6 bases and at J to 1 base, leaving 13 bases not matched to a gene. The DNA of the CDR3 is TGTGCCAGCTCGGCCGTCTGGGGGACAGGTCGGAACACTGAAGCTTTCTTT. This sequence encodes CASSAVWGTGRNTEAFF.

V usage is TRBV27 and J usage is TRBJ2-7; 9 positions match TRBD1. Trimming at V came to 3 bases and at J to 6 bases, leaving 12 bases not matched to a gene. Germline V gene sequence: CDR1 MNHEY, CDR2 SMNVEV (reference sequence). The CDR3 is made up of 16 amino acids. CDR3 in amino acids: CASSLRPGTGSLEQYF. The CDR3 DNA reads TGTGCCAGCAGTTTGAGGCCCGGGACAGGGTCTCTCGAGCAGTACTTC.

This rearrangement joins TRBV6-5 to TRBJ2-4; 7 bases line up with TRBD1. Germline CDR1 MNHEY, CDR2 SVGAGI. CDR3 length: 15 residues. J was trimmed by 0 bases and V by 5 bases; bases with no gene match: 4. The CDR3 coding sequence is TGTGCCAGCAGTAAAGGACAGGAAGCCAAAAACATTCAGTACTTC. Translating it yields CASSKGQEAKNIQYF.

This CDR3 is CASSSDRNPYEQYF. The CDR3 DNA is TGTGCCAGCAGCTCGGACAGGAACCCCTACGAGCAGTACTTC. The V call is TRBV7-2, the J call TRBJ2-7; 7 nucleotides agree with TRBD1. This CDR3 has 14 amino acids. Trimming at V came to 4 bases and at J to 2 bases, leaving 5 bases not matched to a gene. Germline assignment: CDR1 SGHTA and CDR2 FQGNSA.

The chain employs TRBV7-9 and TRBJ1-1; 9 nucleotides line up with TRBD1. V was pared by 5 bases and J by 6 bases, with 13 bases of the junction left unmatched. Germline-derived CDR1 and CDR2 are SEHNR and FQNEAQ (reference sequence). The CDR3 sequence is 16 residues long. The CDR3 DNA follows: TGTGCCAGCAGCCCGTGGGGTGGCCGGGACAGGGCTGAAGCTTTCTTT. Protein: CASSPWGGRDRAEAFF.

This rearrangement joins TRBV6-5 to TRBJ2-7, with a possible D match to TRBD2 (5 bases). Germline assignment: CDR1 MNHEY and CDR2 SVGAGI. Trimming stripped 10 bases from V and 5 bases from J, with 15 bases between. CDR3 length: 12 residues. In DNA form, the CDR3 reads TGTGCCACCCGAGGGCCGGGCCACGAGCAGTACTTC. Protein product: CATRGPGHEQYF.

This clone came up once. This rearrangement joins TRBV5-6 to TRBJ2-2; 9 bases match TRBD2. Germline V lookup: CDR1 SGHDT, CDR2 YYEEEE. This CDR3 has 17 amino acids. Trimming took 4 bases from V and 7 from J; bases not matched to a gene: 14. CDR3 in DNA: TGTGCCAGCAGCCGGATGTACGCTAGCGGGACTAGCGGGGAGCTGTTTTTT. Translating gives CASSRMYASGTSGELFF.

The chain uses TRBV29-1 and TRBJ2-1; 7 nucleotides match TRBD2. This CDR3 region has 12 residues. The trim removed 4 bases at V and 6 bases at J, leaving 3 bases unmatched. Per germline, CDR1 SQVTM and CDR2 ANQGSEA. The CDR3 protein is CSVGGTTNEQFF. The CDR3 bases are TGCAGCGTTGGAGGGACTACCAATGAGCAGTTCTTC.

Here the CDR3 reads CASSRSTGSGVNTEAFF. CDR3 sequence (DNA): TGCGCCAGCAGCCGAAGTACAGGGAGTGGGGTGAACACTGAAGCTTTCTTT. J is TRBJ1-1 and V is TRBV5-1; D may be TRBD1 (6 bases). Germline V gene lookup returns CDR1 SGHRS and CDR2 YFSETQ. The CDR3 is made up of 17 amino acids. V gave up 4 bases and J gave up 0 bases, with 19 bases separating them.

The chain uses TRBV7-2 and TRBJ2-1, with TRBD2 matching 10 bases. The CDR3 covers 16 residues. The V segment lost 1 base and the J segment 5 bases; nucleotides outside the gene matches: 5. CDR1 and CDR2 from the germline V gene are SGHTA and FQGNSA. CDR3 nucleotide sequence: TGTGCCAGCAGCTTAGGGGGACTAGCGTTAAACAATGAGCAGTTCTTC. As protein: CASSLGGLALNNEQFF.

The CDR3 loop reads CASSLVWAINENNEQFF. CDR3 coding DNA: TGTGCCAGCAGCTTAGTTTGGGCCATCAATGAGAACAATGAGCAGTTCTTC. The chain is built from TRBV7-2 and TRBJ2-1; D gene ambiguous. V lost 1 base and J lost 5, with 18 bases in between. Germline values: CDR1 SGHTA, CDR2 FQGNSA. The CDR3 is 17 residues long.

The genes are TRBV7-9 and TRBJ1-5; 10 nucleotides match TRBD1. V lost 5 bases, J lost 7 bases, and 2 bases stayed unmatched. Germline CDR1 SEHNR, CDR2 FQNEAQ (reference sequence). CDR3 length: 13 residues. The CDR3 DNA reads TGTGCCAGCAGCAAGACAGGGGGCCAGCCCCAGCATTTT. This sequence encodes CASSKTGGQPQHF.

J is TRBJ2-7 and V is TRBV11-2; TRBD1 matches at 9 bases. V dropped 2 bases and J dropped 5; count of bases not matched to a gene: 4. The germline V gene has CDR1 SGHAT and CDR2 FQNNGV. This CDR3 has 14 residues. As DNA, the CDR3 is TGTGCCAGCAGCTTAAGGGACAGGGTTCACGAGCAGTACTTC. The encoded protein is CASSLRDRVHEQYF.

This chain joins TRBV7-8 and TRBJ1-1; D gene ambiguous. Trimming removed 1 base at V and 5 bases at J, with 14 bases between. Per germline, CDR1 SGHVS and CDR2 FQNEAQ. The CDR3 has 15 residues. This CDR3 reads CASSLGVLVRTEAFF. DNA for the CDR3: TGTGCCAGCAGCTTAGGGGTGTTGGTCAGGACTGAAGCTTTCTTT.

The J gene is TRBJ2-7, the V gene TRBV5-1; D is perhaps TRBD1 (5 bases). Trimming took 4 bases from V and 3 from J, leaving 11 bases between them. This CDR3 region has 13 residues. Germline loops: CDR1 SGHRS, CDR2 YFSETQ. The CDR3 here is CASSVTAYYEQYF. CDR3 coding DNA: TGCGCCAGCAGCGTGACAGCCTACTACGAGCAGTACTTC.

J is TRBJ2-1 and V is TRBV6-5; 7 nucleotides agree with TRBD2. Germline trimming cut 3 bases from V and 10 bases from J; bases unmatched to any gene: 0. The germline gives CDR1 MNHEY, CDR2 SVGAGI. The CDR3 spans 11 residues. The CDR3 reads CASSYSGEQFF. CDR3 DNA sequence: TGTGCCAGCAGTTATAGCGGGGAGCAGTTCTTC.

This chain joins TRBV14 and TRBJ2-2; D gene uncertain. V dropped 1 base and J dropped 4 bases, with 16 bases sitting between them. There are 17 residues in the CDR3. From germline, CDR1 is SGHDN and CDR2 FVKESK. The CDR3 region is CASSQVGGKVFTGELFF. The CDR3 nucleotides read TGTGCCAGCAGCCAAGTCGGCGGCAAGGTCTTCACCGGGGAGCTGTTTTTT.

This clone was seen a few times. The gene calls are TRBV29-1 and TRBJ1-4; D is unclear. This CDR3 region has 13 residues. In germline, CDR1 is SQVTM, CDR2 ANQGSEA. V was trimmed by 6 bases and J by 3 bases, leaving 11 bases between them. The CDR3 reads CSVATGANEKLFF. CDR3 bases: TGCAGCGTAGCAACCGGGGCTAATGAAAAACTGTTTTTT.

The gene calls are TRBV27 and TRBJ2-5; 10 positions match TRBD2. CDR3 length equals 14 residues. CDR1 is MNHEY and CDR2 is SMNVEV in the germline V gene (reference sequence). V lost 6 bases and J lost 5; bases outside the gene matches: 6. For the CDR3, the DNA is TGTGCCAGCAGGCTAGCGGGAGCCGGTGAGACCCAGTACTTC. Translating gives CASRLAGAGETQYF.

The rearrangement uses TRBV27 and TRBJ1-2; 9 bases are a match to TRBD1. Per germline, CDR1 MNHEY and CDR2 SMNVEV (reference sequence). The CDR3 loop spans 13 amino acids. The ends lost 3 bases at V and 5 bases at J; junction bases unmatched: 1. The CDR3 DNA sequence: TGTGCCAGCAGTTTTGGACAGGGGTATGGCTACACCTTC. It codes for CASSFGQGYGYTF.

V and J are TRBV29-1 and TRBJ2-5; 10 nucleotides agree with TRBD1. The last part of the DNA fits TRBJ2-7 better; the J call may be wrong. The CDR3 consists of 13 residues. Germline V CDR1 and CDR2: SQVTM, ANQGSEA. The CDR3 reads CSAGTGVSYEQYF. The DNA of the CDR3 is TGCAGCGCAGGGACAGGGGTCTCCTACGAGCAGTACTTC.

Notes on this clone: Other DNA variants within this sample encode the same CDR3. The gene calls are TRBV19 and TRBJ1-2; maybe TRBD1 (5 bases). This CDR3 has 13 residues. Between the trimmed V and J ends, which lost 3 bases and 2 bases, there was a span of 7 bases. Germline V gene lookup returns CDR1 LNHDA and CDR2 SQIVND (reference sequence). The CDR3 protein is CASSIDRNYGYTF. The CDR3 coding sequence is TGTGCCAGTAGTATCGACAGAAACTATGGCTACACCTTC.

The J gene is TRBJ1-1, the V gene TRBV7-9; D perhaps matches TRBD1 (5 bases). The V gene lost 5 bases and the J gene lost 4 bases, with 14 bases spanning the gap. The CDR3 has 14 amino acids. CDR1 is SEHNR, CDR2 FQNEAQ, per germline (reference sequence). For the CDR3, the DNA is TGTGCCAGCAGCGATCAAGCAGGGTCCACTGAAGCTTTCTTT. This sequence encodes CASSDQAGSTEAFF.

V gene TRBV19 combines with J gene TRBJ2-2; 9 bases match TRBD2. V dropped 2 bases and J dropped 6; count of bases not matched to a gene: 10. CDR1 and CDR2 from the germline V gene are LNHDA and SQIVND (reference sequence). The CDR3 contains 17 residues. The CDR3, as DNA: TGTGCCAGTAGTATATCCAGGCTAGCGGGAATCTCCGGGGAGCTGTTTTTT. It is translated as CASSISRLAGISGELFF.

In regard to this clone: One end of the junction does not line up with germline, which may come from a read error. The chain couples TRBV7-7 to TRBJ2-3; possible D gene TRBD2, 5 bases. The CDR3 has 14 residues. Germline V gives CDR1 SSHAT, CDR2 FNYEAQ (reference sequence). The CDR3 bases are TGTGCTAGCAGCAAAGAGGGCTTAACAGATACGCAGTATTTT. It is translated as CASSKEGLTDTQYF.

V gene TRBV19 combines with J gene TRBJ1-1; D is possibly TRBD1 (6 bases). CDR1 is LNHDA, CDR2 SQIVND, per germline (reference sequence). V was shortened by 1 base and J by 6 bases, with 6 bases between the two germline ends. The CDR3 sequence is 12 residues long. CDR3 protein: CASSIGGPEAFF. The CDR3 DNA reads TGTGCCAGTAGTATAGGGGGGCCTGAAGCTTTCTTT.